Listed here are 31 T cell receptor beta chains from one sample, sequenced in a study of cytomegalovirus exposure and HLA in healthy donors. The PCR used 60 Vbeta and 13 Jbeta primers. The method was immunoSEQ multiplex PCR; TCRdb's version includes in-frame clones alone and lacks a portion of them. The repertoire holds under 150,000 clones, with approximately 70% as singletons. The sequenced material came from PBMCs. The receptors here all came from a woman aged 40 to 55 in good health and CMV-seropositive.

The chain uses TRBV2 and TRBJ2-2, with TRBD2 identical over 11 bases. This CDR3 contains 16 residues. Germline CDR1 is SNHLY and CDR2 is FYNNEI. With V trimmed by 7 bases and J by 3 bases, 7 bases remained unmatched. The CDR3 reads CASTQGTSGYTGELFF. The DNA for the CDR3 is TGTGCCAGCACTCAGGGGACTAGCGGATACACCGGGGAGCTGTTTTTT.

The gene calls are TRBV19 and TRBJ1-2, with unresolved D. CDR3 length: 13 amino acids. Germline values: CDR1 LNHDA, CDR2 SQIVND (reference sequence). V was pared by 6 bases and J by 8 bases, with 16 bases between. CDR3 residues: CASRIGEIEGYTF. The CDR3, as DNA: TGTGCCAGTAGAATCGGGGAGATAGAGGGCTACACCTTC.

The chain uses TRBV28 and TRBJ2-4; D is unclear. The CDR3 spans 17 residues. Germline CDR1 and CDR2: MDHEN and SYDVKM. V was trimmed by 2 bases and J by 0 bases, leaving 14 bases between them. CDR3 in amino acids: CASSLIPKNLAKNIQYF. As DNA, the CDR3 is TGTGCCAGCAGTTTAATCCCCAAGAACTTAGCCAAAAACATTCAGTACTTC.

This clone was detected only once. V gene TRBV5-4 combines with J gene TRBJ2-3, with D uncertain. The CDR3 has 14 residues. V dropped 0 bases and J dropped 0 bases, with 5 bases sitting between them. The germline V gene has CDR1 SGHNT and CDR2 YYREEE (reference sequence). DNA of the CDR3: TGTGCCAGCAGCTTGGCTAATAGCACAGATACGCAGTATTTT. This translates into CASSLANSTDTQYF.

The V call is TRBV9, the J call TRBJ2-1; perhaps TRBD2 as D (5 bases). CDR1 is SGDLS, CDR2 YYNGEE, per germline. Trimming removed 3 bases at V and 4 bases at J, with 17 bases between. CDR3 length equals 16 residues. Written as DNA, the CDR3 is TGTGCCAGCAGCGGAGCCCCACGGGGTTCGTACAATGAGCAGTTCTTC. Translated, it gives CASSGAPRGSYNEQFF. Combining the CDR3 with reference TRBV9 and TRBJ2-1 gives the whole variable domain DSGVTQTPKHLITATGQRVTLRCSPRSGDLSVYWYQQSLDQGLQFLIQYYNGEERAKGNILERFSAQQFPDLHSELNLSSLELGDSALYFCASSGAPRGSYNEQFFGPGTRLTVL.

CDR3 amino acids: CASSALVSLNYGYTF. CDR3 nucleotides: TGTGCCAGCTCGGCCTTGGTCTCGTTGAACTATGGCTACACCTTC. The rearrangement links TRBV18 to TRBJ1-2, with D uncertain. V lost 6 bases, J lost 2 bases, and 16 bases lay in between. The CDR3 sequence is 15 residues long. From germline, CDR1 is KGHSH and CDR2 LQKENI.

The chain combines TRBV4-1 with TRBJ2-7; tentatively, D is TRBD1 (5 bases). V was cut by 2 bases and J by 3 bases, with 8 bases left in between. CDR1 is MGHRA, CDR2 YSYEKL, per germline. This CDR3 has 13 residues. The CDR3 DNA sequence: TGCGCCAGCAGCCAACACCAGGGCTACGAGCAGTACTTC. It specifies CASSQHQGYEQYF.

The J gene is TRBJ1-2, the V gene TRBV19; TRBD1 matches at 8 bases. V lost 5 bases and J lost 8; bases outside the gene matches: 10. The V gene's germline CDR1 is LNHDA and CDR2 SQIVND (reference sequence). This CDR3 spans 14 amino acids. The CDR3 DNA reads TGTGCCAGTAGTGGTATACTACAGGGGGAAGGCTACACCTTC. The encoded protein is CASSGILQGEGYTF.

The chain joins TRBV2 to TRBJ2-5; no reliable D call. Trimming removed 10 bases from V and 2 bases from J, with 14 bases in between. The CDR3 covers 13 residues. Germline loops: CDR1 SNHLY, CDR2 FYNNEI. The CDR3 loop is CATLVTVQETQYF. CDR3 coding DNA: TGTGCCACCCTGGTAACAGTTCAAGAGACCCAGTACTTC. Full variable domain (remainder filled in from reference TRBV2 and TRBJ2-5): EPEVTQTPSHQVTQMGQEVILRCVPISNHLYFYWYRQILGQKVEFLVSFYNNEISEKSEIFDDQFSVERPDGSNFTLKIRSTKLEDSAMYFCATLVTVQETQYFGPGTRLLVL.

The chain recombines TRBV4-3 with TRBJ2-7; TRBD2 matches at 9 bases. J lost 1 base, V lost 0 bases, and 4 bases had no gene match. There are 16 residues in the CDR3. Germline assignment: CDR1 LGHNA and CDR2 YSLEER. The CDR3 reads CASSQDTLAGSYEQYF. CDR3 DNA: TGCGCCAGCAGCCAAGATACCCTAGCGGGGTCCTACGAGCAGTACTTC.

The chain links TRBV6-5 to TRBJ2-5, with unresolved D. The J call could be wrong; TRBJ2-7 is a better fit for the DNA end. The germline V gene has CDR1 MNHEY and CDR2 SVGAGI. This CDR3 has 11 residues. DNA for the CDR3: TGTGCCAGCAGCCGTGAGGCCGAGCAGTACTTC. Translating it yields CASSREAEQYF.

Worth noting for this clone: One end of the junction varies from germline; a read error may be responsible. The chain couples TRBV4-1 to TRBJ1-6; a possible D gene is TRBD1 (5 bases). The CDR3 sequence is 17 residues long. CDR1 MGHRA and CDR2 YSYEKL come from the germline V gene. CDR3 loop: CASSQGARGGFNSPLHF. CDR3 nucleotides: TGCGCCAGCAGTCAAGGGGCGCGGGGGGGGTTCAATTCACCCCTCCACTTT.

The chain is built from TRBV11-3 and TRBJ2-3; TRBD1 aligns across 9 bases. After removal of 5 bases from V and 1 base from J, the junction contained 7 bases not matched to a gene. This CDR3 is built from 16 residues. Germline V gene lookup returns CDR1 SGHNT and CDR2 YENEEA. The DNA of the CDR3 is TGTGCCAGCAGCAACGGGACAGGGTCGCGCACAGATACGCAGTATTTT. This encodes CASSNGTGSRTDTQYF.

Here the CDR3 DNA reads TGTGCCAGCAGTGGGGGACAGGGGGCGTCTGAAGCTTTCTTT. It yields the protein CASSGGQGASEAFF. The rearrangement links TRBV2 to TRBJ1-1, with 12 bases lining up with TRBD1. Germline V gene data show CDR1 as SNHLY and CDR2 as FYNNEI. The CDR3 consists of 14 residues. V lost 4 bases to trimming and J lost 6 bases; unmatched junction nucleotides: 3.

The rearrangement joins TRBV4-3 to TRBJ2-1, with TRBD2 identical over 8 bases. The ends lost 3 bases at V and 4 bases at J; junction bases unmatched: 8. The length of the CDR3 is 16 residues. In germline, CDR1 is LGHNA, CDR2 YSLEER. The CDR3 here is CASSHQTSVGYNEQFF. In DNA form, the CDR3 reads TGCGCCAGCAGCCACCAGACTAGCGTGGGATACAATGAGCAGTTCTTC.

The chain carries TRBV27 and TRBJ2-7; 7 bases map to TRBD2. The length of the CDR3 is 15 residues. The germline CDR1 and CDR2 sequences are MNHEY and SMNVEV (reference sequence). V trimming: 6 bases; J trimming: 0 bases; junction bases outside the gene matches: 8. This chain's CDR3 is CASSPSGGSSYEQYF. For the CDR3, the DNA is TGTGCCAGCAGCCCCAGTGGCGGGAGCTCCTACGAGCAGTACTTC.

This sequence joins TRBV27 and TRBJ2-1; possibly TRBD1 for D (5 bases). The CDR3 consists of 16 residues. In germline, CDR1 is MNHEY, CDR2 SMNVEV (reference sequence). V lost 0 bases, J lost 6 bases, and 15 bases lay in between. As DNA, the CDR3 is TGTGCCAGCAGTTTATCGATGGGCAAGGGGCCCAATGAGCAGTTCTTC. Its translation is CASSLSMGKGPNEQFF.

The chain joins TRBV5-6 to TRBJ2-1; D possibly corresponds to TRBD2 (5 bases). The germline gives CDR1 SGHDT, CDR2 YYEEEE. V was trimmed by 2 bases and J by 4 bases, leaving 13 bases between them. The CDR3 extends over 15 amino acids. The CDR3 protein is CASSFEADAYNEQFF. The CDR3 coding sequence is TGTGCCAGCAGCTTTGAAGCGGACGCTTACAATGAGCAGTTCTTC.

The V call is TRBV27, the J call TRBJ2-2; TRBD2 agrees at 11 bases. The CDR3 has 16 residues. Germline values: CDR1 MNHEY, CDR2 SMNVEV (reference sequence). V lost 5 bases to trimming and J lost 1 base; unmatched junction nucleotides: 3. CDR3: CASSLGTSGNTGELFF. The CDR3 DNA reads TGTGCCAGCAGTCTTGGGACTAGCGGGAACACCGGGGAGCTGTTTTTT.

The J gene is TRBJ1-5, the V gene TRBV6-1; 7 bases fit TRBD1. Germline V gives CDR1 MNHNS, CDR2 SASEGT. The CDR3 is 15 residues long. Trimming took 1 base from V and 6 from J; bases not matched to a gene: 6. CDR3: CASSEGTGRSQPQHF. The CDR3 bases are TGTGCCAGCAGTGAAGGGACAGGTCGAAGTCAGCCCCAGCATTTT.

In its sample, this clone was seen a few times. This chain uses TRBV19 with TRBJ2-5; TRBD2 matches at 11 bases. This CDR3 region has 14 residues. Germline CDR1 LNHDA, CDR2 SQIVND (reference sequence). V dropped 6 bases and J dropped 4; count of bases not matched to a gene: 4. This chain's CDR3 is CASRSSGRGETQYF. The CDR3 DNA sequence: TGTGCCAGTAGAAGTAGCGGGAGGGGAGAGACCCAGTACTTC.

The rearrangement uses TRBV28 and TRBJ2-3, with D uncertain. This CDR3 region has 13 residues. The V gene's germline CDR1 is MDHEN and CDR2 SYDVKM. With 5 bases removed from V and 6 bases from J, the gap between germline ends came to 12 bases. The CDR3 DNA reads TGTGCCAGCAGTACTCCCCCTGCCGATACGCAGTATTTT. It encodes CASSTPPADTQYF.

The chain is built from TRBV4-1 and TRBJ2-7, with TRBD2 matching over 14 bases. This CDR3 contains 16 residues. Germline assignment: CDR1 MGHRA and CDR2 YSYEKL. With 4 bases clipped from V and 7 bases from J, the junction kept 9 bases outside the gene matches. CDR3 protein: CASSREGTSGSREQYF. Here the CDR3 DNA reads TGCGCCAGCAGCCGAGAGGGGACTAGCGGGAGTCGGGAGCAGTACTTC.

The chain employs TRBV2 and TRBJ2-7, with 10 bases that match TRBD2. The CDR3 contains 15 residues. V lost 5 bases, J lost 4 bases, and 8 bases stayed unmatched. Germline CDR1 is SNHLY and CDR2 is FYNNEI. The CDR3 protein is CASSTGAGGPYEQYF. CDR3 bases: TGTGCCAGCAGTACCGGAGCGGGAGGGCCGTACGAGCAGTACTTC.

CDR3 amino acids: CASSQDSRESNYEQYF. Here the CDR3 DNA reads TGCGCCAGCAGCCAAGATAGTCGGGAGTCGAACTACGAGCAGTACTTC. The J gene is TRBJ2-7, the V gene TRBV4-1, with D possibly being TRBD2 (6 bases). The CDR3 covers 16 residues. Germline-derived CDR1 and CDR2 are MGHRA and YSYEKL. The V end lost 0 bases, the J end lost 3 bases, and 15 bases lay between the germline ends.

This clone occurred a few times. The chain couples TRBV6-5 to TRBJ1-3, with D possibly TRBD1 on 5 matching bases. Trimming took off 5 bases at V and 4 bases at J, with 15 bases between the two ends. There are 15 residues in the CDR3. The V gene's germline CDR1 is MNHEY and CDR2 SVGAGI. CDR3 loop: CASSLRQPFGNTIYF. The CDR3 nucleotides read TGTGCCAGCAGTCTTCGACAGCCTTTCGGAAACACCATATATTTT.

This clone was seen only a few times. The V gene is TRBV18, the J gene TRBJ1-4; TRBD1 matches 9 bases. CDR1 is KGHSH and CDR2 is LQKENI in the germline V gene. The V and J ends lost 1 base and 7 bases, in that order; junction bases with no gene match: 1. The CDR3 is 14 residues long. CDR3 sequence: CASSPRQGGEKLFF. CDR3 DNA: TGTGCCAGCTCACCACGACAGGGGGGTGAAAAACTGTTTTTT.

This clone was seen a single time. The chain is built from TRBV20-1 and TRBJ1-2, with no clear D. Germline CDR1 reads DFQATT; CDR2 reads SNEGSKA (reference sequence). This CDR3 is built from 11 residues. The ends were cut back, 4 bases at V and 0 bases at J, with 3 bases in the middle. The CDR3, as DNA: TGCAGTGCTACAGCTAACTATGGCTACACCTTC. This gives the protein CSATANYGYTF.

This clone showed up just a few times. The chain uses TRBV30 and TRBJ2-4, with 7 bases lining up with TRBD1. The V gene end was trimmed by 3 bases and the J gene end by 1 base; junction bases not matched to a gene: 3. The CDR3 is made up of 14 amino acids. Looked up from germline, CDR1 is GTSNPN and CDR2 is SVGIG (reference sequence). This CDR3 is CAWRTGMAKNIQYF. CDR3 nucleotide sequence: TGTGCCTGGAGGACAGGGATGGCCAAAAACATTCAGTACTTC.

This rearrangement joins TRBV11-2 to TRBJ2-1, with TRBD2 matching over 7 bases. Germline V gene sequence: CDR1 SGHAT, CDR2 FQNNGV. CDR3 length: 15 residues. Trimming at V came to 3 bases and at J to 5 bases, leaving 7 bases not matched to a gene. CDR3 sequence: CASSLWEGRNNEQFF. CDR3 nucleotides: TGTGCCAGCAGCTTGTGGGAGGGCCGGAACAATGAGCAGTTCTTC.

The V and J genes are TRBV7-9 and TRBJ2-1; TRBD2 matches 8 bases. CDR1 and CDR2 (germline): SEHNR, FQNEAQ (reference sequence). This CDR3 region has 16 residues. The junction had 6 bases not matched to a gene; V was cut back by 5 bases and J by 0 bases. CDR3 sequence: CASSKERGNSYNEQFF. CDR3 DNA: TGTGCCAGCAGCAAAGAGCGGGGGAACTCCTACAATGAGCAGTTCTTC. Full variable domain (missing parts from reference TRBV7-9 and TRBJ2-1): DTGVSQNPRHKITKRGQNVTFRCDPISEHNRLYWYRQTLGQGPEFLTYFQNEAQLEKSRLLSDRFSAERPKGSFSTLEIQRTEQGDSAMYLCASSKERGNSYNEQFFGPGTRLTVL.